In this sample, the clone carrying this T cell receptor (beta chain) turned up many times. As for time point: after trial treatment. As to treatment: LDRT plus nivolumab, ipilimumab, low-dose cyclophosphamide and aspirin (RACIN trial). Low-dose radiotherapy and low-dose cyclophosphamide, together with aspirin, ipilimumab and nivolumab, were given to donors. TRAV- and TRBV-specific primers, spanning alpha and beta chains, primed first-strand cDNA. Over approximately 19 PCR cycles, TCRs were amplified from a constant-region primer and V-primer adapter. In vitro transcription amplified isolated mRNA. MiXCR, applied by TCRdb to the reads, yields one record per CDR3 protein. The table records roughly 40,000 distinct CDR3 sequences, 25% of them present only once. The data originate from a study of low-dose radiotherapy and immunotherapy resistance in tumors. Across the whole study: The 200 mg/m2 dose of intravenous cyclophosphamide was given every two weeks, one day before radiation and immunotherapy.

The CDR3 has 14 residues. CDR1 and CDR2 from the germline V gene are SGDLS and YYNGEE. The trim removed 7 bases at V and 13 bases at J, leaving 15 bases unmatched. The sequencing here drew on PBMCs, taken after low-dose radiotherapy plus immunotherapy. The source is a male donor with prostate cancer. The V call is TRBV9, the J call TRBJ1-4; 8 bases align to TRBD1. CDR3 coding DNA: TGTGCCAGCGCTGCCGGGACAGGTTTCTTAGGACTGTTTTTT. It codes for CASAAGTGFLGLFF.